The T cell receptor beta chain described here comes from a study of T cells of healthy individuals. This clonotype occurred a few times. TCRdb re-analysed the 5' RACE reads in MiXCR, keeping a single row per CDR3 protein. The data contain some 100,000 distinct CDR3 sequences, roughly 15% of them singletons. The sequence came from a human donor in good health.

CDR3 amino acids: CASSSLGPQHF. CDR3 coding DNA: TGTGCCAGCAGTTCCCTAGGGCCCCAGCATTTT. This sequence joins TRBV28 and TRBJ1-5; D ambiguous. The CDR3 runs to 11 residues. The germline V and J ends were trimmed by 4 bases and 9 bases, with 7 bases remaining between them. Germline V gene data show CDR1 as MDHEN and CDR2 as SYDVKM.